This T cell receptor (beta chain) comes out of a study of shared clonotypes between healthy human individuals. Original processing notes: ImmunoSEQ sequences covered only the junction and lacked quality scores; filtering therefore differed. This table comes from immunoSEQ multiplex PCR, and its TCRdb copy is limited to in-frame clones, with some not included. The V and J calls and the clone size are those of that table, but D and trimming were determined from the DNA. The sample has a few hundred thousand clones; roughly 84% are singletons. The V and J ends lost 4 bases and 4 bases, in that order; junction bases with no gene match: 6. CDR1 is SGHDT and CDR2 is YYEEEE in the germline V gene. This CDR3 region has 14 residues.

This rearrangement joins TRBV5-6 to TRBJ2-7; 9 bases match TRBD2. This TCR came from a man aged 18 to 35 in good health. The sequenced sample was memory CD8+ T cells sorted from blood. Subset defined: CD45RO+ cells pooled with CCR7-negative TemRA cells. Written as DNA, the CDR3 is TGTGCCAGCAGCCCGGGACTAGCAGCATACGAGCAGTACTTC. Translated, it gives CASSPGLAAYEQYF.